The rows below give T cell receptor beta chains drawn from one sample of a study of graft-versus-host responses after intestinal transplantation. No antigen has been identified for these receptors. Measured with immunoSEQ multiplex PCR; TCRdb has only the in-frame clones, and not every one. The profile shows tens of thousands of clones, about 95% of them singletons. This specimen consisted of unstimulated CD8+ T cells sorted from spleen or lymph node cells, obtained before transplant. The receptors shown here come from a human donor who was the organ donor for an intestinal transplant. Both conserved end residues are part of each CDR3. The D gene is left open where the match is weak. Size is stated for part of the rows, as once, few or many counts, or as a class when the clone is expanded.

d_gene: TRBD2
abundance: -
j_gene: TRBJ2-1
v_gene: TRBV30
CDR3aa: CAWSVGGLDEQFF
CDR3nt: TGTGCCTGGAGTGTGGGAGGGTTGGATGAGCAGTTCTTC

d_gene: -
abundance: -
j_gene: TRBJ2-5
v_gene: TRBV7-2
CDR3aa: CASSSYPGLNKETQYF
CDR3nt: TGTGCCAGCAGTAGCTACCCGGGACTCAACAAAGAGACCCAGTACTTC

d_gene: -
abundance: -
j_gene: TRBJ2-1
v_gene: TRBV7-9
CDR3aa: CASSDYPPADANEQFF
CDR3nt: TGTGCCAGCAGCGACTACCCCCCGGCAGACGCGAATGAGCAGTTCTTC

d_gene: -
abundance: -
j_gene: TRBJ2-7
v_gene: TRBV6-5
CDR3aa: CASRVFRGEDYEQYF
CDR3nt: TGTGCCAGCAGAGTTTTTAGAGGGGAGGATTACGAGCAGTACTTC

d_gene: -
abundance: -
j_gene: TRBJ2-1
v_gene: TRBV10-2
CDR3aa: CASSLGGGNEQFF
CDR3nt: TGCGCCAGCAGTCTAGGGGGAGGCAATGAGCAGTTCTTC

d_gene: -
abundance: -
j_gene: TRBJ2-3
v_gene: TRBV4-1
CDR3aa: CASSHQADTQYF
CDR3nt: TGCGCCAGCAGCCATCAGGCAGATACGCAGTATTTT

d_gene: TRBD1
abundance: -
j_gene: TRBJ2-3
v_gene: TRBV29-1
CDR3aa: CSVEDGTEGFTDTQYF
CDR3nt: TGCAGCGTTGAAGATGGGACAGAGGGGTTCACAGATACGCAGTATTTT

d_gene: TRBD2
abundance: -
j_gene: TRBJ2-5
v_gene: TRBV15
CDR3aa: CATSRGLAGPQETQYF
CDR3nt: TGTGCCACCAGCCGAGGACTAGCGGGGCCCCAAGAGACCCAGTACTTC

d_gene: -
abundance: once
j_gene: TRBJ2-5
v_gene: TRBV6-5
CDR3aa: CASSYAPTQYF
CDR3nt: TGTGCCAGCAGTTATGCACCGACCCAGTACTTC

d_gene: -
abundance: -
j_gene: TRBJ1-5
v_gene: TRBV7-9
CDR3aa: CASSLVTGYSNQPQHF
CDR3nt: TGTGCCAGCAGCTTGGTGACAGGTTATAGCAATCAGCCCCAGCATTTT

d_gene: -
abundance: -
j_gene: TRBJ2-5
v_gene: TRBV4-3
CDR3aa: CASSQTGLVGETQYF
CDR3nt: TGCGCCAGCAGCCAAACGGGTCTGGTGGGAGAGACCCAGTACTTC

d_gene: TRBD1
abundance: -
j_gene: TRBJ2-3
v_gene: TRBV6-5
CDR3aa: CASNGQGNTDTQYF
CDR3nt: TGTGCCAGCAACGGACAGGGGAACACAGATACGCAGTATTTT

d_gene: -
abundance: once
j_gene: TRBJ1-1
v_gene: TRBV2
CDR3aa: CASSEWGSGGFRGMNTEAFF
CDR3nt: TGTGCCAGCAGTGAATGGGGGTCCGGGGGCTTTCGCGGGATGAACACTGAAGCTTTCTTT

d_gene: -
abundance: -
j_gene: TRBJ1-4
v_gene: TRBV6-1
CDR3aa: CARVKGVVSEKLFF
CDR3nt: TGTGCCAGGGTGAAGGGGGTAGTGAGTGAAAAACTGTTTTTT

d_gene: TRBD1
abundance: -
j_gene: TRBJ2-7
v_gene: TRBV5-4
CDR3aa: CASSSGQGYEQYF
CDR3nt: TGTGCCAGCAGCTCGGGACAGGGGTACGAGCAGTACTTC

d_gene: -
abundance: once
j_gene: TRBJ1-1
v_gene: TRBV27
CDR3aa: CASSYSTPGPQLYTFF
CDR3nt: TGTGCCAGCAGTTATTCAACACCGGGACCCCAACTTTATACTTTCTTT

d_gene: -
abundance: -
j_gene: TRBJ2-3
v_gene: TRBV1
CDR3aa: CTSSQDDRTDTQYF
CDR3nt: TGCACCAGCAGCCAGGATGACAGAACAGATACGCAGTATTTT

d_gene: TRBD2
abundance: -
j_gene: TRBJ2-3
v_gene: TRBV13
CDR3aa: CASRTWGGSTDTQYF
CDR3nt: TGTGCCAGCAGGACCTGGGGGGGAAGCACAGATACGCAGTATTTT

d_gene: -
abundance: -
j_gene: TRBJ2-3
v_gene: TRBV5-4
CDR3aa: CASSPLGGAFTDTQYF
CDR3nt: TGTGCCAGCAGCCCACTTGGGGGGGCCTTCACAGATACGCAGTATTTT

d_gene: TRBD2
abundance: once
j_gene: TRBJ2-6
v_gene: TRBV7-8
CDR3aa: CAGSLEGGPGANVLTF
CDR3nt: TGTGCCGGCAGCTTAGAGGGAGGGCCCGGGGCCAACGTCCTGACTTTC

d_gene: -
abundance: -
j_gene: TRBJ2-1
v_gene: TRBV7-7
CDR3aa: CASSLTGSSYNEQFF
CDR3nt: TGTGCTAGCAGCTTAACCGGGAGCTCCTACAATGAGCAGTTCTTC

d_gene: -
abundance: -
j_gene: TRBJ1-2
v_gene: TRBV10-3
CDR3aa: CAISESGGPNYGYTF
CDR3nt: TGTGCCATCAGTGAGTCGGGGGGACCTAACTATGGCTACACCTTC

d_gene: TRBD2
abundance: -
j_gene: TRBJ2-7
v_gene: TRBV13
CDR3aa: CASSSARGGSYEQYF
CDR3nt: TGTGCCAGCAGCTCCGCACGGGGGGGGAGCTACGAGCAGTACTTC

d_gene: -
abundance: -
j_gene: TRBJ2-5
v_gene: TRBV5-1
CDR3aa: CASRKAQGSAETQYF
CDR3nt: TGCGCCAGCAGGAAAGCCCAGGGGAGTGCAGAGACCCAGTACTTC

d_gene: TRBD1
abundance: -
j_gene: TRBJ2-5
v_gene: TRBV4-1
CDR3aa: CASSQDGTAPQETQYF
CDR3nt: TGCGCCAGCAGCCAAGACGGGACAGCTCCTCAAGAGACCCAGTACTTC

d_gene: TRBD1
abundance: -
j_gene: TRBJ2-1
v_gene: TRBV11-1
CDR3aa: CASSLDTGGLNEQFF
CDR3nt: TGTGCCAGCAGCTTAGACACAGGGGGGCTAAATGAGCAGTTCTTC

d_gene: -
abundance: -
j_gene: TRBJ2-5
v_gene: TRBV4-2
CDR3aa: CASSQAVGEETQYF
CDR3nt: TGTGCCAGCAGCCAAGCGGTAGGAGAAGAGACCCAGTACTTC

d_gene: -
abundance: -
j_gene: TRBJ2-2
v_gene: TRBV7-8
CDR3aa: CASSPWVAGELFF
CDR3nt: TGTGCCAGCAGCCCCTGGGTGGCCGGGGAGCTGTTTTTT

d_gene: -
abundance: -
j_gene: TRBJ1-1
v_gene: TRBV19
CDR3aa: CASSVWVYTEAFF
CDR3nt: TGTGCCAGTAGTGTGTGGGTTTACACTGAAGCTTTCTTT

d_gene: TRBD1
abundance: -
j_gene: TRBJ2-1
v_gene: TRBV27
CDR3aa: CASSPQGYEQFF
CDR3nt: TGTGCCAGCAGTCCACAGGGGTACGAGCAGTTCTTC

d_gene: TRBD2
abundance: -
j_gene: TRBJ2-7
v_gene: TRBV7-6
CDR3aa: CASSLAVGGGGEQYF
CDR3nt: TGTGCCAGCAGCTTAGCGGTCGGGGGGGGCGGCGAGCAGTACTTC

d_gene: -
abundance: few
j_gene: TRBJ1-3
v_gene: TRBV4-1
CDR3aa: CASSQESGGGNTIYF
CDR3nt: TGCGCCAGCAGCCAAGAAAGTGGAGGAGGAAACACCATATATTTT

d_gene: TRBD2
abundance: -
j_gene: TRBJ2-5
v_gene: TRBV7-6
CDR3aa: CASSTGLAGFETQYF
CDR3nt: TGTGCCAGCAGCACTGGACTAGCGGGGTTTGAGACCCAGTACTTC

d_gene: -
abundance: -
j_gene: TRBJ2-5
v_gene: TRBV27
CDR3aa: CASSLSGGVETQYF
CDR3nt: TGTGCCAGCAGTTTGTCCGGGGGTGTAGAGACCCAGTACTTC

d_gene: -
abundance: -
j_gene: TRBJ2-5
v_gene: TRBV29-1
CDR3aa: CSVRGVETQYF
CDR3nt: TGCAGCGTTAGGGGGGTCGAGACCCAGTACTTC

d_gene: TRBD1
abundance: -
j_gene: TRBJ1-6
v_gene: TRBV5-6
CDR3aa: CASSHYRDRDYPLHF
CDR3nt: TGTGCCAGCAGCCATTACCGGGACAGGGATTATCCCCTCCACTTT

d_gene: -
abundance: -
j_gene: TRBJ1-1
v_gene: TRBV10-2
CDR3aa: CASMLGNTEAFF
CDR3nt: TGCGCCAGCATGCTCGGGAACACTGAAGCTTTCTTT

d_gene: TRBD1
abundance: -
j_gene: TRBJ2-7
v_gene: TRBV5-3
CDR3aa: CARSGGTGNEQYF
CDR3nt: TGTGCCAGAAGCGGGGGGACAGGAAACGAGCAGTACTTC

d_gene: -
abundance: once
j_gene: TRBJ2-1
v_gene: TRBV5-4
CDR3aa: CASSEWVGSYEQFF
CDR3nt: TGTGCCAGCAGCGAGTGGGTCGGGAGTTATGAGCAGTTCTTC

d_gene: -
abundance: -
j_gene: TRBJ2-3
v_gene: TRBV5-6
CDR3aa: CASSFTVGADTQYF
CDR3nt: TGTGCCAGCAGCTTTACTGTTGGTGCAGATACGCAGTATTTT

d_gene: -
abundance: -
j_gene: TRBJ1-2
v_gene: TRBV25-1
CDR3aa: CASSAYTSNYGYTF
CDR3nt: TGTGCCAGCAGTGCTTACACTAGTAACTATGGCTACACCTTC

d_gene: TRBD1
abundance: -
j_gene: TRBJ2-7
v_gene: TRBV5-4
CDR3aa: CASSGRLGTGAYEQYF
CDR3nt: TGTGCCAGCAGCGGGAGGTTAGGGACAGGGGCATACGAGCAGTACTTC

d_gene: -
abundance: once
j_gene: TRBJ1-6
v_gene: TRBV4-2
CDR3aa: CASSQENQNNSPLHF
CDR3nt: TGTGCCAGCAGCCAAGAAAACCAAAATAATTCACCCCTCCACTTT

d_gene: -
abundance: -
j_gene: TRBJ1-4
v_gene: TRBV10-3
CDR3aa: CAISESKADGTGANEKLFF
CDR3nt: TGTGCCATCAGTGAGTCGAAAGCAGACGGCACGGGCGCTAATGAAAAACTGTTTTTT